These 28 T cell receptor beta chains were all obtained from the same sample, sequenced in a study of cytomegalovirus exposure and HLA in healthy donors. Amplification used 60 Vbeta primers and 13 Jbeta primers. The data were produced by immunoSEQ multiplex PCR, yet TCRdb's version contains in-frame clones alone and is incomplete. Among about 96,000 clones listed, about four fifths were seen once. Sequencing was carried out using PBMCs. The origin of the receptors is a woman in her seventies in good health and CMV-seropositive.

V is TRBV7-6 and J is TRBJ2-7, with 10 bases aligning to TRBD1. The CDR3 extends over 20 amino acids. Germline V CDR1 and CDR2: SGHVS, FNYEAQ. The J segment lost 1 base and the V segment lost 6 bases, leaving 21 bases of the junction unmatched. CDR3 coding DNA: TGTGCCAGCAGGCGACTACCGGGACAGGGGTCCAAGACTAGTTCCTACGAGCAGTACTTC. This gives the protein CASRRLPGQGSKTSSYEQYF.

J is TRBJ1-6 and V is TRBV5-1; possible D gene TRBD1, 6 bases. V was clipped by 4 bases and J by 10 bases, with 12 bases between them. Germline-derived CDR1 and CDR2 are SGHRS and YFSETQ. The CDR3 runs to 13 residues. The CDR3: CASSTPDRSPLHF. In DNA form, the CDR3 reads TGCGCCAGCAGCACACCCGACAGGTCACCCCTCCACTTT. The full variable domain, with the rest looked up from reference TRBV5-1 and TRBJ1-6, is KAGVTQTPRYLIKTRGQQVTLSCSPISGHRSVSWYQQTPGQGLQFLFEYFSETQRNKGNFPGRFSGRQFSNSRSEMNVSTLELGDSALYLCASSTPDRSPLHFGNGTRLTVT.

The V call is TRBV18, the J call TRBJ2-7, with 7 bases matching TRBD2. This CDR3 spans 14 amino acids. The V and J ends lost 3 bases and 2 bases, in that order; junction bases with no gene match: 4. Germline V gene lookup returns CDR1 KGHSH and CDR2 LQKENI. CDR3 sequence: CASSPVGGAYEQYF. For the CDR3, the DNA is TGTGCCAGCTCACCCGTTGGGGGGGCCTACGAGCAGTACTTC. The whole variable domain, filled in from reference TRBV18 and TRBJ2-7, reads NAGVMQNPRHLVRRRGQEARLRCSPMKGHSHVYWYRQLPEEGLKFMVYLQKENIIDESGMPKERFSAEFPKEGPSILRIQQVVRGDSAAYFCASSPVGGAYEQYFGPGTRLTVT.

The chain uses TRBV6-4 and TRBJ2-3; the match to TRBD2 covers 8 bases. Germline-derived CDR1 and CDR2 are MRHNA and SNTAGT. The CDR3 length is 16 residues. The ends lost 4 bases at V and 4 bases at J; junction bases unmatched: 10. The CDR3 here is CASSVGSGKFPDTQYF. The CDR3 DNA reads TGTGCCAGCAGTGTGGGTAGCGGGAAATTCCCAGATACGCAGTATTTT.

The rearrangement links TRBV5-1 to TRBJ2-1; TRBD2 might be the D (5 bases). Germline CDR1 is SGHRS and CDR2 is YFSETQ. There are 15 residues in the CDR3. Between the trimmed V and J ends, which lost 5 bases and 4 bases, there was a span of 16 bases. The CDR3 loop is CASRVSGSLYNEQFF. CDR3 nucleotide sequence: TGCGCCAGCAGAGTATCGGGATCCCTTTACAATGAGCAGTTCTTC.

J is TRBJ2-1 and V is TRBV12-5; D gene uncertain. The length of the CDR3 is 13 residues. Germline values: CDR1 LGHNT, CDR2 FRNRAP. V dropped 3 bases and J dropped 7 bases, with 10 bases sitting between them. The chain's CDR3 is CASGLASRNEQFF. The DNA of the CDR3 is TGTGCTAGTGGTTTAGCGAGTAGAAATGAGCAGTTCTTC.

This clone showed up just once. The chain uses TRBV7-2 and TRBJ2-6, with 8 bases fitting TRBD1. Losses at the gene ends were 3 bases for V and 0 bases for J; bases not matched to a gene: 7. The CDR3 sequence is 18 residues long. CDR1 SGHTA and CDR2 FQGNSA come from the germline V gene. The CDR3 DNA sequence: TGTGCCAGCAGCTTCCGGACAGGGAAATTCTCTGGGGCCAACGTCCTGACTTTC. It is translated as CASSFRTGKFSGANVLTF.

V gene TRBV2 combines with J gene TRBJ1-4; D is unresolved. This CDR3 is built from 14 residues. In germline, CDR1 is SNHLY, CDR2 FYNNEI. V was trimmed by 6 bases and J by 4 bases, leaving 12 bases between them. For the CDR3, the DNA is TGTGCCAGCAGGGTCGACACCAATAATGAAAAACTGTTTTTT. Amino acids: CASRVDTNNEKLFF. The complete variable domain, with remaining parts taken from reference TRBV2 and TRBJ1-4, reads EPEVTQTPSHQVTQMGQEVILRCVPISNHLYFYWYRQILGQKVEFLVSFYNNEISEKSEIFDDQFSVERPDGSNFTLKIRSTKLEDSAMYFCASRVDTNNEKLFFGSGTQLSVL.

The chain joins TRBV4-1 to TRBJ1-2; 10 nucleotides agree with TRBD1. V gave up 3 bases and J gave up 3 bases; unmatched junction bases: 10. The CDR3 covers 17 residues. The germline CDR1 and CDR2 sequences are MGHRA and YSYEKL. CDR3 sequence (DNA): TGCGCCAGCAGCCACGGGATGGGACAGGGGACCTACTATGGCTACACCTTC. It encodes CASSHGMGQGTYYGYTF.

This clone was observed a single time. The rearrangement uses TRBV6-6 and TRBJ2-7; TRBD2 agrees at 11 bases. V was pared by 2 bases and J by 0 bases, with 3 bases of the junction left unmatched. This CDR3 spans 16 amino acids. The germline gives CDR1 MNHNY, CDR2 SVGAGI (reference sequence). The CDR3 here is CASSYHGLAGSYEQYF. The CDR3 DNA sequence: TGTGCCAGCAGTTACCACGGACTAGCGGGCTCCTACGAGCAGTACTTC.

The chain joins TRBV28 to TRBJ2-4; TRBD2 matches 9 bases. V shed 6 bases, J shed 9 bases, and the junction held 3 bases outside the gene matches. The germline V gene has CDR1 MDHEN and CDR2 SYDVKM. The CDR3 covers 12 residues. The CDR3 region is CASRARGGIQYF. The CDR3 region has the DNA TGTGCCAGCAGGGCGCGGGGGGGCATTCAGTACTTC. Variable domain in full (rest from reference TRBV28 and TRBJ2-4): DVKVTQSSRYLVKRTGEKVFLECVQDMDHENMFWYRQDPGLGLRLIYFSYDVKMKEKGDIPEGYSVSREKKERFSLILESASTNQTSMYLCASRARGGIQYFGAGTRLSVL.

The chain couples TRBV30 to TRBJ2-2; 8 bases align to TRBD2. The CDR3 is 15 residues long. Germline CDR1 is GTSNPN and CDR2 is SVGIG (reference sequence). V lost 2 bases to trimming and J lost 4 bases; unmatched junction nucleotides: 6. DNA for the CDR3: TGTGCCTGGAGTCGTGGGACTAGTGGCACCGGGGAGCTGTTTTTT. Translation: CAWSRGTSGTGELFF.

The chain combines TRBV9 with TRBJ2-7, with D possibly being TRBD1 (5 bases). V lost 0 bases and J lost 2, with 12 bases in between. CDR3 length: 15 amino acids. Germline V CDR1 and CDR2: SGDLS, YYNGEE. The CDR3 region has the DNA TGTGCCAGCAGCGTAGGACAGTTTAACCCCTACGAGCAGTACTTC. Amino acid sequence: CASSVGQFNPYEQYF.

This clone showed up just once. The chain employs TRBV7-9 and TRBJ2-1; 7 bases map to TRBD2. The CDR3 sequence is 16 residues long. From germline, CDR1 is SEHNR and CDR2 FQNEAQ (reference sequence). The V segment lost 5 bases and the J segment 0 bases; nucleotides outside the gene matches: 7. CDR3 amino acids: CASSPATSLSYNEQFF. CDR3 nucleotides: TGTGCCAGCAGCCCAGCGACTAGCCTCTCCTACAATGAGCAGTTCTTC.

The chain links TRBV29-1 to TRBJ2-7, with D perhaps matching TRBD2 (5 bases). CDR1 is SQVTM and CDR2 is ANQGSEA in the germline V gene. V lost 5 bases to trimming and J lost 6 bases, with 20 bases between them. CDR3 size: 14 residues. The CDR3 spells CSVQTGSPPFEQYF. The CDR3 DNA follows: TGCAGCGTTCAGACGGGATCCCCCCCATTCGAGCAGTACTTC.

The chain employs TRBV9 and TRBJ2-1; 8 positions match TRBD1. This CDR3 spans 15 amino acids. The V and J ends lost 0 bases and 6 bases, in that order; junction bases with no gene match: 5. Germline CDR1 and CDR2: SGDLS and YYNGEE. CDR3: CASSVVAGGSNEQFF. The CDR3 coding sequence is TGTGCCAGCAGCGTAGTGGCAGGGGGCTCCAATGAGCAGTTCTTC. Drawing the rest from reference TRBV9 and TRBJ2-1, the complete variable domain is DSGVTQTPKHLITATGQRVTLRCSPRSGDLSVYWYQQSLDQGLQFLIQYYNGEERAKGNILERFSAQQFPDLHSELNLSSLELGDSALYFCASSVVAGGSNEQFFGPGTRLTVL.

V usage is TRBV2 and J usage is TRBJ1-3, with TRBD1 identical over 7 bases. The germline CDR1 and CDR2 sequences are SNHLY and FYNNEI. Trimming at V came to 5 bases and at J to 0 bases, leaving 4 bases not matched to a gene. The CDR3 loop spans 15 amino acids. The CDR3 loop reads CASSTGTVSGNTIYF. The CDR3 nucleotides are TGTGCCAGCAGTACCGGGACAGTCTCTGGAAACACCATATATTTT.

This chain uses TRBV15 with TRBJ1-2; D is undetermined. The V end lost 0 bases, the J end lost 2 bases, and 16 bases lay between the germline ends. The CDR3 has 17 amino acids. CDR1 LNHNV and CDR2 YYDKDF come from the germline V gene (reference sequence). CDR3: CATSRDNIFGENYGYTF. DNA of the CDR3: TGTGCCACCAGCAGAGATAATATTTTCGGGGAAAACTATGGCTACACCTTC.

The chain employs TRBV7-3 and TRBJ1-6; 8 bases fit TRBD1. The germline V gene encodes CDR1 SGHTA and CDR2 FQGTGA. The CDR3 is 14 amino acids. Trimming removed 4 bases from V and 7 bases from J; junction bases left unmatched: 3. The DNA of the CDR3 is TGTGCCAGCAGCTCACAGGGGGGGAATTCACCCCTCCACTTT. Residues: CASSSQGGNSPLHF.

V usage is TRBV4-2 and J usage is TRBJ2-1; a weak D match, TRBD2 (7 bases). V lost 4 bases and J 0 bases, leaving 16 bases between the germline ends. Germline lookup yields CDR1 LGHNA and CDR2 YNFKEQ. The CDR3 loop spans 17 amino acids. CDR3 protein: CASSPRGRGSSYNEQFF. In DNA, the CDR3 is TGTGCCAGCAGCCCCCGGGGGCGGGGGAGCTCCTACAATGAGCAGTTCTTC.

The CDR3 bases are TGTGCCAGCAGCCAAGATAAGGGGAAACAGGGTCGCAATCAGCCCCAGCATTTT. The encoded protein is CASSQDKGKQGRNQPQHF. The genes are TRBV14 and TRBJ1-5, with D perhaps matching TRBD1 (6 bases). Germline V lookup: CDR1 SGHDN, CDR2 FVKESK. V lost 0 bases, J lost 2 bases, and 17 bases lay in between. The CDR3 totals 18 residues.

This clone appeared a few times. The chain recombines TRBV5-4 with TRBJ2-3; D uncertain. Looked up from germline, CDR1 is SGHNT and CDR2 is YYREEE (reference sequence). This CDR3 comprises 14 residues. V lost 5 bases and J lost 0, with 10 bases in between. The CDR3 DNA reads as TGTGCCAGCAGGTCGCAGGCTAGCACAGATACGCAGTATTTT. Its translation is CASRSQASTDTQYF.

In this sample, this clone turned up once. V usage is TRBV6-6 and J usage is TRBJ2-1, with 9 bases fitting TRBD1. The junction had 5 bases not matched to a gene; V was cut back by 5 bases and J by 9 bases. CDR1 is MNHNY and CDR2 is SVGAGI in the germline V gene (reference sequence). The CDR3 has 13 residues. Here the CDR3 reads CASSQTGGTEQFF. Written as DNA, the CDR3 is TGTGCCAGCAGTCAAACAGGGGGCACTGAGCAGTTCTTC.

This chain connects TRBV13 to TRBJ2-1; 7 positions match TRBD1. CDR1 and CDR2 from the germline V gene are PRHDT and FYEKMQ (reference sequence). After removal of 4 bases from V and 8 bases from J, the junction contained 11 bases not matched to a gene. The CDR3 runs to 15 residues. The CDR3 nucleotides read TGTGCCAGCAGCTCTCTAGCAGGGGGTCTGGATGAGCAGTTCTTC. Protein: CASSSLAGGLDEQFF.

The V gene is TRBV18, the J gene TRBJ2-7; 8 bases match TRBD1. In germline, CDR1 is KGHSH, CDR2 LQKENI. V lost 5 bases, J lost 4 bases, and 10 bases stayed unmatched. This CDR3 comprises 15 residues. The CDR3 is CASSRAGTGTYEQYF. CDR3 coding DNA: TGTGCCAGCTCAAGGGCCGGGACAGGAACTTACGAGCAGTACTTC.

The genes are TRBV25-1 and TRBJ1-2; a weak D match, TRBD1 (5 bases). Germline V gene data show CDR1 as MGHDK and CDR2 as SYGVNS. This CDR3 contains 13 residues. The V and J ends lost 6 bases and 2 bases respectively, with 10 bases between them. This chain's CDR3 is CASSTTVNYGYTF. As DNA, the CDR3 is TGTGCCAGCAGCACGACAGTCAACTATGGCTACACCTTC.

This clone was found once. V usage is TRBV6-5 and J usage is TRBJ1-6; the D is unclear. The CDR3 sequence is 14 residues long. CDR1 is MNHEY and CDR2 is SVGAGI in the germline V gene. V was shortened by 6 bases and J by 2 bases, with 8 bases between the two germline ends. The DNA of the CDR3 is TGTGCCAGCAGATCCACTGCCTATAATTCACCCCTCCACTTT. Protein product: CASRSTAYNSPLHF.

This rearrangement joins TRBV7-9 to TRBJ2-3; D is perhaps TRBD2 (6 bases). This CDR3 spans 16 amino acids. The germline V and J ends were trimmed by 1 base and 6 bases, with 17 bases remaining between them. Germline CDR1 and CDR2: SEHNR and FQNEAQ (reference sequence). CDR3 DNA sequence: TGTGCCAGCAGCTTAGGTAGCATAGCGGTGTGGGATACGCAGTATTTT. The encoded protein is CASSLGSIAVWDTQYF.